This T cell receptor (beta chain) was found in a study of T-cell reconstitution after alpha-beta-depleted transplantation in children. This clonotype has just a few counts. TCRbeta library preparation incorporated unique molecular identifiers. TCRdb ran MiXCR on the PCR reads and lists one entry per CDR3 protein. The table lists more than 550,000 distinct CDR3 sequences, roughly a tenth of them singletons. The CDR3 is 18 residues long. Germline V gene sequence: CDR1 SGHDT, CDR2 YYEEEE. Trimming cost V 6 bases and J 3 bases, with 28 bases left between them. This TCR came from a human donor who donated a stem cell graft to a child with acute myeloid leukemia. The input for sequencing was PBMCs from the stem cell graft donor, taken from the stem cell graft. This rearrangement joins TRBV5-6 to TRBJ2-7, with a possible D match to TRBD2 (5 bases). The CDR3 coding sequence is TGTGCCAGCATGCCCTTGACTCAAGAGCGGATGCCTGGCTACGAGCAGTACTTC. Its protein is CASMPLTQERMPGYEQYF. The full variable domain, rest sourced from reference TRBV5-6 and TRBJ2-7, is DAGVTQSPTHLIKTRGQQVTLRCSPKSGHDTVSWYQQALGQGPQFIFQYYEEEERQRGNFPDRFSGHQFPNYSSELNVNALLLGDSALYLCASMPLTQERMPGYEQYFGPGTRLTVT.